The 28 T cell receptor beta chains reported below all come from one sample, sequenced in a study of T cell repertoires in cytomegalovirus infection. MiXCR, applied by TCRdb to the reads, yields one record per CDR3 protein. The sample has around 280,000 distinct CDR3 sequences; around 9.1% are singletons. Sequencing input: PBMCs. The receptors originated from a human donor in good health (CMV status not recorded). Some clones in this sample may be carry-over from other donors' samples.

This clonotype was counted a few times. V and J are TRBV18 and TRBJ2-7; D gene uncertain. This CDR3 is built from 12 residues. V was cut by 3 bases and J by 6 bases, with 9 bases left in between. Germline lookup yields CDR1 KGHSH and CDR2 LQKENI. CDR3 nucleotide sequence: TGTGCCAGCTCACCGGATGCGGTCGAGCAGTACGTC. It codes for CASSPDAVEQYV.

In its sample, this clonotype was seen a few times. This chain connects TRBV20-1 to TRBJ2-1; 15 bases map to TRBD2. V was pared by 6 bases and J by 7 bases, with 4 bases of the junction left unmatched. Germline V gives CDR1 DFQATT, CDR2 SNEGSKA (reference sequence). The CDR3 totals 14 residues. For the CDR3, the DNA is TGCAGTGCCAGTGGGACTAGCGGGGGGAATGAGCAGTTCTTC. The encoded protein is CSASGTSGGNEQFF.

The table lists this clonotype with a few counts. The chain has TRBV12-3 or TRBV12-4 and TRBJ1-5; 9 bases fit TRBD1. This CDR3 region has 16 residues. The trim removed 4 bases at V and 3 bases at J, leaving 7 bases unmatched. CDR3 DNA: TGTGCCAGCAGTTCCGGGACAGGGAGTCTCAATCAGCCCCAGCATTTT. It yields the protein CASSSGTGSLNQPQHF.

In its sample, this clonotype was seen many times. This chain uses TRBV11-3 with TRBJ2-3; D is tentatively TRBD1 or TRBD2 (6 bases each). V lost 5 bases and J 6 bases, leaving 12 bases between the germline ends. The CDR3 spans 13 residues. CDR1 SGHNT and CDR2 YENEEA come from the germline V gene. The CDR3 nucleotides read TGTGCCAGCAGCCAGAGGGGGGCCGATACGCAGTATTTT. The encoded protein is CASSQRGADTQYF.

Many counts were recorded for this clonotype. The V gene is TRBV7-9, the J gene TRBJ1-4; TRBD1 matches at 10 bases. Germline CDR1 SEHNR, CDR2 FQNEAQ (reference sequence). The CDR3 has 16 residues. Trimming at V came to 4 bases and at J to 8 bases, leaving 10 bases not matched to a gene. This chain's CDR3 is CASSSDGQGGKEKLFF. CDR3 nucleotides: TGTGCCAGCAGCTCCGATGGACAGGGGGGGAAAGAAAAACTGTTTTTT.

This clonotype came up many times. The V and J genes are TRBV7-2 and TRBJ2-3, with D possibly TRBD1 on 5 matching bases. V lost 5 bases and J lost 5, with 14 bases in between. In germline, CDR1 is SGHTA, CDR2 FQGNSA. This CDR3 has 14 residues. The CDR3 loop is CASSVWLGEDTQYF. The CDR3 region has the DNA TGTGCCAGCAGCGTCTGGTTAGGGGAAGATACGCAGTATTTT.

This clonotype was detected many times. This chain links TRBV6-2 or TRBV6-3 with TRBJ2-7; D call uncertain. The CDR3 has 14 residues. Trimming took off 6 bases at V and 0 bases at J, with 12 bases between the two ends. Looked up from germline, CDR1 is MNHEY and CDR2 is SVGEGT. The CDR3 DNA is TGTGCCAGCAGCCTGGGGTTCTCCTCCTACGAGCAGTACGTC. Protein sequence: CASSLGFSSYEQYV.

The table lists this clonotype with many counts. The junction departs from the called germline gene at one end, perhaps through a read error. The rearrangement joins TRBV28 to TRBJ2-4; D gene uncertain. Germline CDR1 reads MDHEN; CDR2 reads SYDVKM. The CDR3 totals 11 residues. The CDR3 DNA follows: TGTGCCAGCAGTTTAAAGCAGTTATACCACTTC. Protein product: CASSLKQLYHF.

This clonotype has ten or more counts. The rearrangement links TRBV5-4 to TRBJ2-5; D is possibly TRBD2 (6 bases). The CDR3 runs 14 residues. Germline V CDR1 and CDR2: SGHNT, YYREEE (reference sequence). Between the trimmed V and J ends, which lost 5 bases and 2 bases, there was a span of 13 bases. The CDR3 loop reads CASSPAGRQETQYF. For the CDR3, the DNA is TGTGCCAGCAGTCCGGCAGGGAGGCAAGAGACCCAGTACTTC.

The CDR3 reads CASSLPYDPYEQYF. CDR3 nucleotides: TGTGCCAGCAGCTTACCCTATGATCCCTACGAGCAGTACTTC. The rearrangement joins TRBV7-9 to TRBJ2-7; D is ambiguous. The V end lost 2 bases, the J end lost 2 bases, and 10 bases lay between the germline ends. Germline assignment: CDR1 SEHNR and CDR2 FQNEAQ (reference sequence). This CDR3 has 14 residues. Supplemented by reference TRBV7-9 and TRBJ2-7, the full variable domain reads DTGVSQNPRHKITKRGQNVTFRCDPISEHNRLYWYRQTLGQGPEFLTYFQNEAQLEKSRLLSDRFSAERPKGSFSTLEIQRTEQGDSAMYLCASSLPYDPYEQYFGPGTRLTVT.

This sequence joins TRBV14 and TRBJ2-7, with D hard to call. The ends were cut back, 0 bases at V and 4 bases at J, with 10 bases in the middle. Germline loops: CDR1 SGHDN, CDR2 FVKESK. The CDR3 runs 14 residues. The CDR3 coding sequence is TGTGCCAGCAGCCAAGATCTTGGAGCGTACGAGCAGTACGTC. Its protein is CASSQDLGAYEQYV.

This chain links TRBV29-1 with TRBJ1-2, with D perhaps matching TRBD1 (6 bases). Per the germline V gene, CDR1 is SQVTM and CDR2 is ANQGSEA. Trimming took 5 bases from V and 6 from J, leaving 16 bases between them. The CDR3 is made up of 13 amino acids. CDR3 in DNA: TGCAGCGTTCTCGGAGGGGGGGCTAATGGCTACACCTTC. Translating it yields CSVLGGGANGYTF.

This clonotype was counted only a few times. V usage is TRBV29-1 and J usage is TRBJ2-3, with D possibly matching TRBD1 (6 bases). This CDR3 comprises 13 residues. The V gene lost 3 bases and the J gene lost 3 bases, with 10 bases spanning the gap. CDR1 SQVTM and CDR2 ANQGSEA come from the germline V gene. This CDR3 is CSVEGARTDTQYF. CDR3 coding DNA: TGCAGCGTTGAGGGGGCTAGAACAGATACGCAGTATTTT.

This clonotype has a count of ten or more. The chain recombines TRBV28 with TRBJ1-5; D is undetermined. Germline V gene data show CDR1 as MDHEN and CDR2 as SYDVKM. This CDR3 comprises 15 residues. Trimming cost V 5 bases and J 3 bases, with 14 bases left between them. The DNA for the CDR3 is TGTGCCAGCAGTCCGCATTCCGGCCCCAATCAGCCCCAGCATTTT. This translates into CASSPHSGPNQPQHF. The full variable domain, completed using reference TRBV28 and TRBJ1-5, is DVKVTQSSRYLVKRTGEKVFLECVQDMDHENMFWYRQDPGLGLRLIYFSYDVKMKEKGDIPEGYSVSREKKERFSLILESASTNQTSMYLCASSPHSGPNQPQHFGDGTRLSIL.

The chain recombines TRBV20-1 with TRBJ1-1, with 7 bases that match TRBD1. V shed 1 base, J shed 6 bases, and the junction held 5 bases outside the gene matches. This CDR3 comprises 13 residues. Per the germline V gene, CDR1 is DFQATT and CDR2 is SNEGSKA (reference sequence). CDR3 DNA: TGCAGTGCTAGAGTAGGGGGCTGGCCTGAAGCTTTCTTT. Residues: CSARVGGWPEAFF.

This clonotype was picked up many times. The rearrangement links TRBV10-3 to TRBJ1-2; D perhaps matches TRBD1 (5 bases). CDR3 length: 16 amino acids. V was clipped by 2 bases and J by 7 bases, with 20 bases between them. Germline CDR1 and CDR2: ENHRY and SYGVKD. This CDR3 is CAISEPGVERGSGYTF. The CDR3 DNA reads TGTGCCATCAGTGAGCCCGGGGTAGAGAGGGGATCTGGCTACACCTTC.

This clonotype was recorded many times. The chain links TRBV7-9 to TRBJ1-1; D may be TRBD1 (6 bases). The CDR3 has 15 residues. From germline, CDR1 is SEHNR and CDR2 FQNEAQ (reference sequence). The V gene lost 3 bases and the J gene lost 4 bases, with 15 bases spanning the gap. The CDR3 spells CASSFGLTGITEAFF. The CDR3, as DNA: TGTGCCAGCAGCTTTGGACTAACAGGGATCACTGAAGCTTTCTTT.

This clonotype has ten or more counts. This sequence joins TRBV12-3 or TRBV12-4 and TRBJ1-5; TRBD1 aligns across 7 bases. This CDR3 is built from 16 residues. The junction had 9 bases not matched to a gene; V was cut back by 6 bases and J by 1 base. The CDR3 DNA sequence: TGTGCCAGCAGCCCAACAGGGGCCGGGAGCAATCAGCCCCAGCATTTT. This codes for CASSPTGAGSNQPQHF.

This clonotype was detected ten times or more. The rearrangement uses TRBV7-2 and TRBJ2-7, with TRBD2 matching 14 bases. The CDR3 is 14 residues long. V dropped 3 bases and J dropped 6; count of bases not matched to a gene: 1. Germline CDR1 SGHTA, CDR2 FQGNSA. The CDR3 is CASSLGLAGAEQYF. The CDR3 bases are TGTGCCAGCAGCTTGGGACTAGCGGGGGCCGAGCAGTACTTC.

This clonotype occurred many times. The rearrangement joins TRBV6-2 or TRBV6-3 to TRBJ2-6; no firm D call. The CDR3 is 15 residues long. Germline CDR1 MNHEY, CDR2 SVGEGT. V lost 6 bases and J lost 0, with 9 bases in between. The CDR3 spells CASSRRVSGANVLTF. The CDR3 DNA is TGTGCCAGCAGCCGCCGGGTCTCTGGGGCCAACGTCCTGACTTTC.

This clonotype was counted many times. V is TRBV20-1 and J is TRBJ2-1, with 12 bases fitting TRBD2. The V segment lost 1 base and the J segment 9 bases; nucleotides outside the gene matches: 4. Germline CDR1 and CDR2: DFQATT and SNEGSKA (reference sequence). There are 14 residues in the CDR3. CDR3 DNA sequence: TGCAGTGCTAGAGGACTAGCGGGGGTGGGTGAGCAGTTCTTC. It specifies CSARGLAGVGEQFF.

This clonotype was detected only a few times. The chain recombines TRBV2 with TRBJ1-4; D remains unclear. Between the trimmed V and J ends, which lost 8 bases and 0 bases, there was a span of 13 bases. From germline, CDR1 is SNHLY and CDR2 FYNNEI. CDR3 length equals 15 residues. The CDR3 DNA is TGTGCCAGCCTTTTAGCCCCTTCAACTAATGAAAAACTGTTTTTT. This translates into CASLLAPSTNEKLFF.

This clonotype was found many times. The chain employs TRBV28 and TRBJ1-2, with unresolved D. With 10 bases removed from V and 5 bases from J, the gap between germline ends came to 20 bases. The CDR3 consists of 14 residues. Germline V CDR1 and CDR2: MDHEN, SYDVKM. The CDR3 DNA sequence: TGTGCCACCTTGGGGAGGGTGGGGTGGTATGGCTACACCTTC. It specifies CATLGRVGWYGYTF.

In its sample, this clonotype was seen many times. V gene TRBV10-3 combines with J gene TRBJ2-1, with 12 positions matching TRBD2. Germline V CDR1 and CDR2: ENHRY, SYGVKD. This CDR3 is 14 amino acids long. V dropped 6 bases and J dropped 9; count of bases not matched to a gene: 6. CDR3 loop: CAIRTSGGSSEQFF. CDR3 DNA: TGTGCCATCAGGACTAGCGGGGGAAGTAGTGAGCAGTTCTTC.

This chain links TRBV6-6 with TRBJ2-4; D possibly corresponds to TRBD1 (6 bases). This CDR3 region has 15 residues. V gave up 7 bases and J gave up 0 bases, with 13 bases separating them. CDR1 MNHNY and CDR2 SVGAGI come from the germline V gene (reference sequence). This CDR3 reads CASKDSLLAKNIQYF. The CDR3 nucleotides read TGTGCCAGCAAGGACAGTCTTTTAGCCAAAAACATTCAGTACTTC.

This chain connects TRBV5-4 to TRBJ2-1; 9 nucleotides agree with TRBD2. This CDR3 contains 14 residues. CDR1 is SGHNT and CDR2 is YYREEE in the germline V gene (reference sequence). Losses at the gene ends were 6 bases for V and 7 bases for J; bases not matched to a gene: 8. As DNA, the CDR3 is TGTGCCAGCAACCCGGGACTAGCCCTAAATGAGCAGTTCTTC. It is translated as CASNPGLALNEQFF.

Ten or more counts support this clonotype. The CDR3 loop is CASSSPLAVISYNEQFF. In DNA form, the CDR3 reads TGTGCCAGCAGTTCCCCCTTAGCGGTGATCTCCTACAATGAGCAGTTCTTC. The chain employs TRBV28 and TRBJ2-1, with TRBD2 as a possible D gene (6 bases). Germline V gene lookup returns CDR1 MDHEN and CDR2 SYDVKM. The CDR3 runs to 17 residues. Between the trimmed V and J ends, which lost 4 bases and 0 bases, there was a span of 16 bases.

This clonotype has at least ten counts. V is TRBV7-2 and J is TRBJ1-6; 7 positions match TRBD1. The germline CDR1 and CDR2 sequences are SGHTA and FQGNSA. Trimming removed 0 bases from V and 8 bases from J; junction bases left unmatched: 10. CDR3 size: 17 residues. Here the CDR3 reads CASSLATGAVFYSPLHF. For the CDR3, the DNA is TGTGCCAGCAGCTTAGCAACAGGGGCGGTTTTCTATTCACCCCTCCACTTT.